This entry lists 23 T cell receptor beta chains sequenced from one sample in a study of blood T cell repertoires in COVID-19. Generated by immunoSEQ multiplex PCR, the TCRdb table keeps only in-frame clones and is missing some. The sample consists of just over 150,000 clones, 80% of them appearing once. The sample taken for sequencing was peripheral blood. These receptor sequences come from a man aged 55-75 years with acute or convalescent COVID-19.

CDR3 residues: CASSPSPDRGTEAFF. The CDR3 nucleotides read TGTGCCAGCAGCCCCTCTCCGGACAGGGGCACTGAAGCTTTCTTT. The chain joins TRBV7-2 to TRBJ1-1; 9 bases are shared with TRBD1. CDR1 is SGHTA and CDR2 is FQGNSA in the germline V gene. The CDR3 spans 15 residues. With 5 bases clipped from V and 4 bases from J, the junction kept 8 bases outside the gene matches. Full variable domain (rest looked up from reference TRBV7-2 and TRBJ1-1): GAGVSQSPSNKVTEKGKDVELRCDPISGHTALYWYRQSLGQGLEFLIYFQGNSAPDKSGLPSDRFSAERTGGSVSTLTIQRTQQEDSAVYLCASSPSPDRGTEAFFGQGTRLTVV.

The chain uses TRBV27 and TRBJ2-3; D not certain. Germline CDR1 reads MNHEY; CDR2 reads SMNVEV (reference sequence). This CDR3 spans 13 amino acids. V was shortened by 0 bases and J by 6 bases, with 7 bases between the two germline ends. In DNA form, the CDR3 reads TGTGCCAGCAGTTTATCGAGGAAGGATACGCAGTATTTT. Its protein is CASSLSRKDTQYF.

The V gene is TRBV28, the J gene TRBJ1-5; D gene unclear. Trimming removed 6 bases from V and 0 bases from J, with 9 bases in between. The CDR3 contains 14 residues. Germline CDR1 and CDR2: MDHEN and SYDVKM. CDR3 sequence reads: CASSYGISNQPQHF. CDR3 DNA sequence: TGTGCCAGCAGCTACGGTATTAGCAATCAGCCCCAGCATTTT.

V gene TRBV7-2 combines with J gene TRBJ1-1, with D tentatively TRBD1 (5 bases). This CDR3 has 15 residues. V was clipped by 0 bases and J by 1 base, with 9 bases between them. Germline assignment: CDR1 SGHTA and CDR2 FQGNSA. CDR3 protein: CASSLAGGPNTEAFF. The CDR3, as DNA: TGTGCCAGCAGCTTAGCGGGGGGACCGAACACTGAAGCTTTCTTT.

This clone has more than one count but fewer than ten. This specimen includes other DNA sequences encoding the same CDR3. The chain links TRBV5-6 to TRBJ1-4, with no clear D. From germline, CDR1 is SGHDT and CDR2 YYEEEE. V lost 4 bases and J 5 bases, leaving 9 bases between the germline ends. This CDR3 has 13 residues. The CDR3 coding sequence is TGTGCCAGCAGCAGATCACGGAATGAAAAACTGTTTTTT. Amino acid sequence: CASSRSRNEKLFF.

The chain joins TRBV7-9 to TRBJ2-3; TRBD1 matches 8 bases. CDR3 length: 17 residues. Germline V CDR1 and CDR2: SEHNR, FQNEAQ (reference sequence). Trimming at V came to 3 bases and at J to 0 bases, leaving 8 bases not matched to a gene. CDR3 loop: CASSFGRTGLSTDTQYF. CDR3 coding DNA: TGTGCCAGCAGCTTCGGAAGGACAGGGTTGAGCACAGATACGCAGTATTTT.

The chain uses TRBV12-3 or TRBV12-4 and TRBJ2-1; D unclear. The V gene lost 6 bases and the J gene lost 11 bases, with 11 bases spanning the gap. The CDR3 has 11 residues. The chain's CDR3 is CASSQLDKQFF. The DNA for the CDR3 is TGTGCCAGCAGCCAATTAGATAAGCAGTTCTTC.

The rearrangement joins TRBV6-4 to TRBJ1-2; D possibly corresponds to TRBD1 (6 bases). Germline-derived CDR1 and CDR2 are MRHNA and SNTAGT. Deletions cut 6 bases from V and 8 bases from J, with 22 bases between. This CDR3 region has 15 residues. The CDR3: CASRPSGTLSEGYTF. Here the CDR3 DNA reads TGTGCCAGCAGACCCAGCGGGACACTCAGTGAGGGCTACACCTTC.

V and J are TRBV12-3 or TRBV12-4 and TRBJ2-1, with D maybe TRBD2 (6 bases). This CDR3 contains 12 residues. V gave up 7 bases and J gave up 7 bases, with 11 bases separating them. The CDR3 region is CASNQGLNEQFF. CDR3 in DNA: TGTGCCAGCAATCAGGGACTGAATGAGCAGTTCTTC.

The rearrangement uses TRBV5-8 and TRBJ1-2, with no clear D. Germline CDR1 reads SGHTS; CDR2 reads YDEGEE. V was clipped by 3 bases and J by 11 bases, with 8 bases between them. The CDR3 consists of 10 residues. The DNA for the CDR3 is TGTGCCAGCAGCTCGTATGAGTACACCTTC. Protein sequence: CASSSYEYTF.

This chain links TRBV28 with TRBJ2-7, with a tentative D call TRBD2 (6 bases). CDR3 size: 13 residues. V lost 5 bases, J lost 4 bases, and 12 bases lay in between. CDR1 is MDHEN and CDR2 is SYDVKM in the germline V gene. Here the CDR3 DNA reads TGTGCCAGCAGTGTCTGGGGGGAGTACGAGCAGTACTTC. Translated: CASSVWGEYEQYF.

This clone showed up just a few times. The chain recombines TRBV4-1 with TRBJ2-3; D is possibly TRBD2 (5 bases). V was trimmed by 2 bases and J by 4 bases, leaving 10 bases between them. The CDR3 covers 14 residues. Germline lookup yields CDR1 MGHRA and CDR2 YSYEKL. Here the CDR3 DNA reads TGCGCCAGCAGCCAACCTTCTAGCCCAGATACGCAGTATTTT. Protein: CASSQPSSPDTQYF.

This clone occurred once. The CDR3 nucleotides read TGTGCCAGCTCACCACCGGGACAGCAAAACATTCAGTACTTC. The encoded protein is CASSPPGQQNIQYF. V and J are TRBV18 and TRBJ2-4; 7 bases map to TRBD1. The germline V gene has CDR1 KGHSH and CDR2 LQKENI. The CDR3 is 14 residues long. The V segment lost 0 bases and the J segment 5 bases; nucleotides outside the gene matches: 1.

The chain joins TRBV18 to TRBJ1-5; unclear D gene. Per the germline V gene, CDR1 is KGHSH and CDR2 is LQKENI. V dropped 3 bases and J dropped 1 base, with 13 bases sitting between them. The CDR3 covers 16 residues. CDR3 nucleotide sequence: TGTGCCAGCTCACCTTGGGCCCCAACGAGCAATCAGCCCCAGCATTTT. Protein: CASSPWAPTSNQPQHF.

V is TRBV7-3 and J is TRBJ2-2; 10 nucleotides agree with TRBD1. CDR1 is SGHTA and CDR2 is FQGTGA in the germline V gene. CDR3 length: 15 amino acids. V lost 5 bases and J lost 8; bases outside the gene matches: 8. This CDR3 reads CASSPAGQGMGELFF. CDR3 coding DNA: TGTGCCAGCAGCCCAGCGGGACAGGGGATGGGGGAGCTGTTTTTT.

This chain uses TRBV29-1 with TRBJ2-2; unclear D gene. V lost 8 bases and J lost 3, with 7 bases in between. The CDR3 loop spans 11 amino acids. Germline V CDR1 and CDR2: SQVTM, ANQGSEA. The CDR3 DNA follows: TGCAGCATTGCCGACACCGGGGAGCTGTTTTTT. This codes for CSIADTGELFF.

CDR3 loop: CASETGFGNSPLHF. CDR3 sequence (DNA): TGTGCCAGTGAGACAGGGTTCGGGAATTCACCCCTCCACTTT. This rearrangement joins TRBV25-1 to TRBJ1-6; 7 nucleotides match TRBD1. This CDR3 is 14 amino acids long. Per germline, CDR1 MGHDK and CDR2 SYGVNS. V trimming: 9 bases; J trimming: 7 bases; junction bases outside the gene matches: 9.

The chain joins TRBV5-1 to TRBJ2-7; 9 nucleotides align to TRBD1. The CDR3 loop spans 14 amino acids. Germline CDR1 is SGHRS and CDR2 is YFSETQ. V lost 4 bases, J lost 3 bases, and 5 bases stayed unmatched. The CDR3 loop is CASSDGTGLYEQYF. CDR3 in DNA: TGCGCCAGCAGCGATGGGACAGGGCTCTACGAGCAGTACTTC.

This clone was detected only a few times. The genes are TRBV5-1 and TRBJ2-1; 7 nucleotides match TRBD2. Germline V CDR1 and CDR2: SGHRS, YFSETQ. Trimming at V came to 3 bases and at J to 0 bases, leaving 3 bases not matched to a gene. This CDR3 contains 15 residues. The CDR3 sequence: CASSSSGSSYNEQFF. Written as DNA, the CDR3 is TGCGCCAGCAGCTCTAGCGGCAGCTCCTACAATGAGCAGTTCTTC.

The gene calls are TRBV5-4 and TRBJ2-5; 9 nucleotides align to TRBD2. Germline trimming cut 7 bases from V and 4 bases from J; bases unmatched to any gene: 11. Per germline, CDR1 SGHNT and CDR2 YYREEE (reference sequence). This CDR3 spans 15 amino acids. The CDR3 coding sequence is TGTGCCAGCTCCTCCGGGCGGGAGGGCCGAGAGACCCAGTACTTC. This translates into CASSSGREGRETQYF.

J is TRBJ1-5 and V is TRBV28; 7 bases agree with TRBD1. Trimming cost V 3 bases and J 8 bases; bases outside gene matches: 13. The CDR3 is 16 amino acids. Per germline, CDR1 MDHEN and CDR2 SYDVKM. CDR3 bases: TGTGCCAGCAGTTTGTTGGGCAGGGGGGCCCGCGAGCCCCAGCATTTT. Translated: CASSLLGRGAREPQHF.

V usage is TRBV7-6 and J usage is TRBJ1-1, with 8 positions matching TRBD1. CDR3 length: 15 residues. Germline V lookup: CDR1 SGHVS, CDR2 FNYEAQ. Unmatched junction bases numbered 8, after V lost 4 bases and J lost 4 bases. CDR3 sequence (DNA): TGTGCCAGCAGCTCAGACAGGGGCCCCAGCACTGAAGCTTTCTTT. It encodes CASSSDRGPSTEAFF.

The rearrangement joins TRBV29-1 to TRBJ1-1; TRBD1 matches at 11 bases. The CDR3 has 12 amino acids. After removal of 2 bases from V and 8 bases from J, the junction contained 1 base not matched to a gene. CDR1 is SQVTM, CDR2 ANQGSEA, per germline. This CDR3 reads CSVERTGGEAFF. CDR3 sequence (DNA): TGCAGCGTTGAAAGGACAGGGGGCGAAGCTTTCTTT.